The clone carrying this T cell receptor beta chain was recorded once. No antigen is known for it. This record belongs to a study of OX40 agonist ivuxolimab in advanced cancers. Whole-study context: Three patients, one with hepatocellular carcinoma and two with cutaneous melanoma, achieved partial responses. Study-wide results and caveats: Among expanded peripheral T cells, antigen specificity went undetermined. Among T cells, CD8+ cells averaged more expanded clones than CD4+ cells.

Germline lookup yields CDR1 SNHLY and CDR2 FYNNEI. The ends lost 4 bases at V and 6 bases at J; junction bases unmatched: 11. The CDR3 is 15 amino acids. Peripheral blood came from all dose cohorts at three timepoints. Sequenced by immunoSEQ multiplex PCR; TCRdb stores in-frame clones only, minus some. The top ten clones hold 2.3% of a sample with roughly 76,000 clones, 90% to 95% of them seen once. This receptor was obtained from an adult with an advanced solid tumor such as melanoma, head and neck, liver or kidney cancer. The chain couples TRBV2 to TRBJ2-7, with TRBD2 matching over 8 bases. Sample: CD4+ or CD8+ T cells sorted from blood, taken in a trial of the OX40 agonist ivuxolimab. This CDR3 is CASSALSGRDGEQYF. The CDR3 DNA is TGTGCCAGCAGTGCCCTCAGCGGGAGAGATGGCGAGCAGTACTTC.